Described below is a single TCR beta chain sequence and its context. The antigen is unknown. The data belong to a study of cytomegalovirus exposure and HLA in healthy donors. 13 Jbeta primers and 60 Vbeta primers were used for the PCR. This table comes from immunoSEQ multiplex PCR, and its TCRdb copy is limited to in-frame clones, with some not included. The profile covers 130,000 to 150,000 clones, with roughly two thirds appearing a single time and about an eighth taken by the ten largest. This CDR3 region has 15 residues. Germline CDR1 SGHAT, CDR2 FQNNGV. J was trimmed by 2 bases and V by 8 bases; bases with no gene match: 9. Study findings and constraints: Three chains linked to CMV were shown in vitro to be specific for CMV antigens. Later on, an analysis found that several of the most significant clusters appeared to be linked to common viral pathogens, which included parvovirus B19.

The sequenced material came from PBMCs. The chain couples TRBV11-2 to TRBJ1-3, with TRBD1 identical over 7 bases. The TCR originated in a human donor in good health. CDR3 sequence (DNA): TGTGCCAGCTGCCTTTTAGGGGGCCCTGGAAACACCATATATTTT. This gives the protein CASCLLGGPGNTIYF.